These 29 T cell receptor beta chains originate from one sample sequenced in a study of cytomegalovirus exposure and HLA in healthy donors (dated by TCRdb to the late 2010s). Libraries were made using the immunoSEQ multiplex PCR assay. For the multiplex PCR, a mixture combining 60 forward primers for TCR Vbeta segments and 13 reverse primers for TCR Jbeta segments was used. As stored in TCRdb, this immuneACCESS dataset retains in-frame rearrangements with V and J assigned. A fraction of the clones does not appear; measured against another copy, unresolved V genes explain less than half of the discrepancy, and the remainder lacks a known reason. The sample yields over 150,000 clones; approximately 72% were counted once. Under 1.5% of the sample goes to the ten largest clones. Sequenced: PBMCs. The receptors shown here come from a man younger than 35 in good health and CMV-seronegative.

The chain carries TRBV30 and TRBJ1-4; no clear D. This CDR3 spans 12 amino acids. Trimming pared 5 bases from V and 10 bases from J, leaving 14 bases between. In germline, CDR1 is GTSNPN, CDR2 SVGIG (reference sequence). The CDR3 here is CAWVPPRGKLFF. The CDR3 DNA is TGTGCCTGGGTTCCCCCGCGCGGAAAACTGTTTTTT.

The genes are TRBV25-1 and TRBJ2-5; D not resolved. The CDR3 consists of 13 residues. Trimming pared 2 bases from V and 6 bases from J, leaving 10 bases between. Germline CDR1 is MGHDK and CDR2 is SYGVNS. As DNA, the CDR3 is TGTGCCAGCAGTGAAGGGTTGCGGCAGACCCAGTACTTC. Its translation: CASSEGLRQTQYF.

The chain links TRBV6-5 to TRBJ2-5; perhaps TRBD2 as D (6 bases). Trimming cost V 2 bases and J 4 bases, with 8 bases left between them. Germline lookup yields CDR1 MNHEY and CDR2 SVGAGI. The CDR3 is 13 residues long. The DNA for the CDR3 is TGTGCCAGCAGTTACGGAGGGCCAGAGACCCAGTACTTC. Its translation: CASSYGGPETQYF.

V and J are TRBV19 and TRBJ1-5; 7 nucleotides align to TRBD1. The CDR3 consists of 17 residues. The V and J ends lost 6 bases and 4 bases, in that order; junction bases with no gene match: 15. Germline values: CDR1 LNHDA, CDR2 SQIVND (reference sequence). The CDR3, as DNA: TGTGCCAGTAGGACACAGGGGACGGTAGGAAGTAATCAGCCCCAGCATTTT. Translation gives CASRTQGTVGSNQPQHF.

This rearrangement joins TRBV7-8 to TRBJ2-3, with a tentative D call TRBD2 (6 bases). With 1 base removed from V and 4 bases from J, the gap between germline ends came to 9 bases. Germline values: CDR1 SGHVS, CDR2 FQNEAQ. The CDR3 loop spans 14 amino acids. CDR3 coding DNA: TGTGCCAGCAGCTTAGGGGGGAGGCCAGATACGCAGTATTTT. Its translation is CASSLGGRPDTQYF.

The CDR3 protein is CASSSLTEQYF. DNA of the CDR3: TGTGCCAGCAGCTCCCTCACTGAGCAGTACTTC. V and J are TRBV7-2 and TRBJ2-7; D gene unclear. V lost 4 bases to trimming and J lost 7 bases, with 8 bases between them. CDR1 and CDR2 from the germline V gene are SGHTA and FQGNSA. CDR3 length: 11 residues.

The chain combines TRBV6-1 with TRBJ1-1, with D perhaps TRBD1 (5 bases). The CDR3 covers 10 residues. V was shortened by 8 bases and J by 6 bases, with 7 bases between the two germline ends. Germline CDR1 MNHNS, CDR2 SASEGT. The CDR3, as DNA: TGTGCCAGCGGAGGGGCTGAAGCTTTCTTT. Protein: CASGGAEAFF.

This clone was counted between two and nine times. This chain uses TRBV27 with TRBJ1-2; 8 positions match TRBD1. Germline CDR1 reads MNHEY; CDR2 reads SMNVEV (reference sequence). CDR3 length: 14 residues. V was clipped by 5 bases and J by 7 bases; unmatched bases: 9. CDR3 residues: CASSRLDRAGGYTF. The CDR3 bases are TGTGCCAGCAGTCGCCTGGACAGGGCGGGTGGCTACACCTTC.

The rearrangement links TRBV11-2 to TRBJ2-7; tentative D call: TRBD1 (6 bases). The CDR3 totals 16 residues. V lost 6 bases to trimming and J lost 0 bases, with 18 bases between them. Per the germline V gene, CDR1 is SGHAT and CDR2 is FQNNGV. The CDR3 DNA is TGTGCCAGCAGGTTCCTTGGGGGCCGTAGCTCCTACGAGCAGTACTTC. Residues: CASRFLGGRSSYEQYF.

Note on this clone: Mismatch with germline at one junction end may stem from a read error. The chain carries TRBV7-9 and TRBJ2-2, with 7 bases lining up with TRBD2. Germline-derived CDR1 and CDR2 are SEHNR and FQNEAQ (reference sequence). The length of the CDR3 is 15 residues. CDR3 DNA: TGTTCCAGCAGCTTTCTGGCGGGAGAGGCCGGGGAGCTGTTTTTT. This translates into CSSSFLAGEAGELFF.

The rearrangement uses TRBV10-3 and TRBJ1-1; TRBD1 matches at 8 bases. V trimming: 2 bases; J trimming: 1 base; junction bases outside the gene matches: 0. CDR3 length: 14 residues. Germline CDR1 reads ENHRY; CDR2 reads SYGVKD. This chain's CDR3 is CAISEGQGNTEAFF. For the CDR3, the DNA is TGTGCCATCAGTGAGGGACAGGGGAACACTGAAGCTTTCTTT.

Only a few counts were recorded for this clone. The chain joins TRBV7-6 to TRBJ2-5, with 11 bases that match TRBD2. The J call is uncertain, as TRBJ2-7 better fits the DNA end. The CDR3 consists of 17 residues. Germline V gene lookup returns CDR1 SGHVS and CDR2 FNYEAQ. CDR3 sequence reads: CASSLPGGLAGSYEQYF. DNA of the CDR3: TGTGCCAGCAGCTTACCGGGAGGACTAGCGGGTTCCTACGAGCAGTACTTC.

The chain carries TRBV30 and TRBJ2-2; 12 bases fit TRBD1. The CDR3 is 14 residues long. Germline loops: CDR1 GTSNPN, CDR2 SVGIG (reference sequence). The trim removed 8 bases at V and 6 bases at J, leaving 7 bases unmatched. Written as DNA, the CDR3 is TGTGCCAGGGACAGGGGGCAGCGCGCCGGGGAGCTGTTTTTT. Translation: CARDRGQRAGELFF.

The J gene is TRBJ2-5, the V gene TRBV12-5; D is unclear. Germline V gene sequence: CDR1 LGHNT, CDR2 FRNRAP. V lost 5 bases to trimming and J lost 5 bases, with 9 bases between them. This CDR3 comprises 12 residues. In nucleotides, the CDR3 is TGTGCTAGTGGTCCTATTATGGAGACCCAGTACTTC. Translating gives CASGPIMETQYF.

The genes are TRBV4-1 and TRBJ1-5; D is perhaps TRBD1 (6 bases). Trimming pared 4 bases from V and 2 bases from J, leaving 15 bases between. CDR3 size: 16 residues. Germline CDR1 MGHRA, CDR2 YSYEKL. In nucleotides, the CDR3 is TGCGCCAGCAGCCGAACAGGCAGGGGAGGCAATCAGCCCCAGCATTTT. It encodes CASSRTGRGGNQPQHF.

The rearrangement links TRBV6-1 to TRBJ1-2; no firm D call. Trimming pared 5 bases from V and 2 bases from J, leaving 9 bases between. The germline V gene has CDR1 MNHNS and CDR2 SASEGT. The CDR3 sequence is 13 residues long. The CDR3 bases are TGTGCCAGCAGTTGGCGGCCCAACTATGGCTACACCTTC. Encoded protein: CASSWRPNYGYTF.

Only a few counts were recorded for this clone. The V gene is TRBV14, the J gene TRBJ2-7; perhaps TRBD2 as D (5 bases). The germline V gene encodes CDR1 SGHDN and CDR2 FVKESK. This CDR3 is 14 amino acids long. V was shortened by 0 bases and J by 4 bases, with 10 bases between the two germline ends. CDR3 bases: TGTGCCAGCAGCCAAGATGGCGGGTGGTACGAGCAGTACTTC. As protein: CASSQDGGWYEQYF.

The genes are TRBV6-1 and TRBJ2-6, with TRBD1 identical over 9 bases. V dropped 2 bases and J dropped 0; count of bases not matched to a gene: 5. From germline, CDR1 is MNHNS and CDR2 SASEGT. The CDR3 runs to 18 residues. Written as DNA, the CDR3 is TGTGCCAGCAGTGAATCCGGACAGGGGCTCTCTGGGGCCAACGTCCTGACTTTC. Translation: CASSESGQGLSGANVLTF.

This clone has only a few counts. The chain links TRBV6-5 to TRBJ2-5; possibly TRBD2 for D (6 bases). Germline CDR1 is MNHEY and CDR2 is SVGAGI. Trimming took off 4 bases at V and 5 bases at J, with 14 bases between the two ends. The CDR3 covers 14 residues. In DNA, the CDR3 is TGTGCCAGCAGTTTGTTTAGTGGGGGGGAGACCCAGTACTTC. Translating gives CASSLFSGGETQYF.

The V call is TRBV21-1, the J call TRBJ1-1; the D call of TRBD1 is as the table states it, not checked on the DNA. TRBV21-1 is recorded as a pseudogene. The CDR3 runs to 12 residues. CDR3 bases: TGTGCCAGCAGCAAATACAGGGGGCGAGCTTTCTTT. Its protein product is CASSKYRGRAFF.

V gene TRBV18 combines with J gene TRBJ2-3; the match to TRBD1 covers 9 bases. The V and J ends lost 4 bases and 0 bases, in that order; junction bases with no gene match: 11. This CDR3 contains 18 residues. CDR1 is KGHSH and CDR2 is LQKENI in the germline V gene. The CDR3 spells CASSLSLGQGTSTDTQYF. The CDR3 DNA reads TGTGCCAGCTCACTTTCCCTCGGACAGGGGACTAGCACAGATACGCAGTATTTT.

The rearrangement joins TRBV27 to TRBJ2-7; the D is unclear. The ends were cut back, 2 bases at V and 3 bases at J, with 8 bases in the middle. The CDR3 sequence is 13 residues long. From germline, CDR1 is MNHEY and CDR2 SMNVEV (reference sequence). The CDR3 protein is CASSLGDRYEQYF. CDR3 sequence (DNA): TGTGCCAGCAGTTTAGGAGACCGCTACGAGCAGTACTTC.

The chain recombines TRBV5-4 with TRBJ1-3; weak D call: TRBD1 (6 bases). CDR1 is SGHNT and CDR2 is YYREEE in the germline V gene (reference sequence). The CDR3 is made up of 14 amino acids. The germline V and J ends were trimmed by 3 bases and 4 bases, with 11 bases remaining between them. The CDR3 is CASSSTGPGNTIYF. For the CDR3, the DNA is TGTGCCAGCAGCTCTACAGGGCCCGGAAACACCATATATTTT.

V usage is TRBV10-3 and J usage is TRBJ2-1; maybe TRBD1 (6 bases). Trimming left V 3 bases short and J 10 bases short, with 7 bases between. CDR3 length: 11 amino acids. CDR1 is ENHRY, CDR2 SYGVKD, per germline. The CDR3 spells CAISEGGEQFF. The CDR3 DNA is TGTGCCATCAGTGAAGGGGGAGAGCAGTTCTTC.

The chain uses TRBV30 and TRBJ1-5; the D gene is possibly TRBD1 (6 bases). Germline values: CDR1 GTSNPN, CDR2 SVGIG (reference sequence). The CDR3 extends over 16 amino acids. V was pared by 0 bases and J by 6 bases, with 18 bases between. CDR3 in DNA: TGTGCCTGGAGTGTCCCCGGTCACAGGGCCCTTCAGCCCCAGCATTTT. Its protein product is CAWSVPGHRALQPQHF.

V gene TRBV19 combines with J gene TRBJ1-5; D possibly corresponds to TRBD1 (6 bases). Germline V gene sequence: CDR1 LNHDA, CDR2 SQIVND (reference sequence). V was cut by 3 bases and J by 6 bases, with 15 bases left in between. This CDR3 region has 15 residues. CDR3 bases: TGTGCCAGTAGTATGAATACAGGGATCGGTCAGCCCCAGCATTTT. It codes for CASSMNTGIGQPQHF.

V usage is TRBV2 and J usage is TRBJ1-5; TRBD1 agrees at 7 bases. The CDR3 contains 15 residues. V shed 5 bases, J shed 1 base, and the junction held 5 bases outside the gene matches. From germline, CDR1 is SNHLY and CDR2 FYNNEI. The CDR3 loop reads CASSYTGVSNQPQHF. CDR3 in DNA: TGTGCCAGCAGTTACACAGGGGTGAGCAATCAGCCCCAGCATTTT.

The CDR3 DNA reads as TGTGCCAGCAGCCCCGCGTTGGGGACAGGGTCATTTTATGGCTACACCTTC. It translates to CASSPALGTGSFYGYTF. The V call is TRBV5-5, the J call TRBJ1-2, with TRBD1 matching over 9 bases. Germline lookup yields CDR1 SGHKS and CDR2 YYEKEE (reference sequence). V trimming: 4 bases; J trimming: 5 bases; junction bases outside the gene matches: 15. This CDR3 comprises 17 residues.

The chain carries TRBV20-1 and TRBJ2-7; D perhaps matches TRBD2 (5 bases). The germline gives CDR1 DFQATT, CDR2 SNEGSKA (reference sequence). CDR3 size: 11 residues. The chain's CDR3 is CRFRPAGEQYF. The CDR3, as DNA: TGCAGGTTCCGCCCCGCGGGTGAGCAGTACTTC.